This T cell receptor (beta chain) was identified during a study of T cell responses to AZD1222 COVID-19 vaccine. Sequenced by immunoSEQ multiplex PCR; TCRdb stores in-frame clones only, minus some. The sample includes tens of thousands of clones, about 83% of them seen just once. Of note for this clone: As yet, its antigen is unknown.

Germline-derived CDR1 and CDR2 are SGDLS and YYNGEE. V lost 5 bases and J lost 1, with 3 bases in between. The CDR3 is made up of 12 amino acids. Points from the study as a whole: The donor cohort was predominantly white British with a female majority, and clonal diversity may have been underestimated. Without day 14 samples, only post-peak T cell repertoires were studied. Elevations in Spike-specific TCR breadth and depth followed administration of two AZD1222 doses. Unmutated variant regions are reportedly the target of nearly half of TCRs that are spike-specific.

The sequencing here drew on peripheral blood, taken 28 days after the second AZD1222 dose. This TCR was recovered from an adult who received the AZD1222 COVID-19 vaccine. The chain recombines TRBV9 with TRBJ2-2; D is uncertain. The CDR3 sequence is CASSLNTGELFF. CDR3 sequence (DNA): TGTGCCAGCAGTTTGAACACCGGGGAGCTGTTTTTT.